The TCR beta chain described here comes from a study of control samples from healthy donors and cancer patients. Sequencing used immunoSEQ multiplex PCR; TCRdb keeps in-frame clones, though not all of them. Altogether 150,000 to 200,000 clones are present, 90% being singletons, with the ten largest covering roughly 1.5%. The CDR3 covers 19 residues. V shed 0 bases and J 0 bases; nucleotides not matched to a gene: 11. Specimen: blood. The rearrangement links TRBV5-3 to TRBJ1-5; 8 nucleotides agree with TRBD1. TRBV5-3 is an open reading frame, and its role is uncertain. This TCR was recovered from a woman between 50 and 59 years old in good health. The CDR3 nucleotides are TGTGCCAGAAGCTTGGTCCGACAGGGGAGGCCCTATAGCAATCAGCCCCAGCATTTT. Encoded protein: CARSLVRQGRPYSNQPQHF.